Listed below are T cell receptor beta chains from one sample, sequenced in a study of early T cells in non-severe SARS-CoV-2 infection. TCRdb reprocessed the 5' RACE reads via MiXCR and lists one record per CDR3 protein. Among more than 40,000 distinct CDR3 sequences listed, roughly 7% were seen once. Sequencing used whole blood. Receptors were obtained from an adult who was a healthcare worker with PCR-confirmed SARS-CoV-2 infection or an uninfected control (not recorded which). Both conserved end residues are part of each CDR3. Fields, in order: J gene, D gene, clone size, V gene, CDR3 DNA, CDR3 protein. A D gene is named only where the DNA matches it firmly. The listing skips clone size in some rows; elsewhere it reads once, few, many or a size class.

>TRBJ1-5|NA|many|TRBV7-2
TGTGCCAGCAGCTTACAAGGGGTTAATCAGCCCCAGCATTTT
CASSLQGVNQPQHF
>TRBJ1-6|NA|few|TRBV7-2
TGTGCCAGCAGCTTAGTTGGCAATGGGAATTCACCCCTCCACTTT
CASSLVGNGNSPLHF
>TRBJ2-3|NA|many|TRBV5-1
TGCGCCAGCAGCCTGAGGCGTGCGCTTTTGACAGATACGCAGTATTTT
CASSLRRALLTDTQYF
>TRBJ1-5|NA|few|TRBV18
TGTGCCAGCTCACCGGGGGAGATTGGGTTTAGCAATCAGCCCCAGCATTTT
CASSPGEIGFSNQPQHF
>TRBJ2-3|TRBD2|NA|TRBV5-1
TGCGCCAGCAGCGGGCTAGCGGGCACAGATACGCAGTATTTT
CASSGLAGTDTQYF
>TRBJ1-6|TRBD1|NA|TRBV7-9
TGTGCCAGCAGCTCCGGGACAGTGCACGATGCCGGCTATAATTCACCCCTCCACTTT
CASSSGTVHDAGYNSPLHF
>TRBJ2-5|TRBD1|few|TRBV7-9
TGTGCCAGCAGCGCTAGGACAGGGTCGGGAGAGACCCAGTACTTC
CASSARTGSGETQYF
>TRBJ1-1|TRBD1|few|TRBV3-1
TGTGCCAGCACCCTGTCAGGGGGCACTGAAGCTTTCTTT
CASTLSGGTEAFF
>TRBJ1-1|NA|many|TRBV27
TGTGCCAGCAGTTTATCCAGGAACACTGAAGCTTTCTTT
CASSLSRNTEAFF
>TRBJ1-5|NA|many|TRBV28
TGTGCCAGCAGTTGGGCCGTGGGGCAGCATTTT
CASSWAVGQHF
>TRBJ2-1|TRBD2|many|TRBV20-1
TGCAGTGCTCTTACTAGCGGGGGGGCCTACAATGAGCAGTTCTTC
CSALTSGGAYNEQFF
>TRBJ2-7|NA|NA|TRBV27
TGTGCCAGCAGGGAAGGGTCGAGGAACGAGCAGTACTTC
CASREGSRNEQYF
>TRBJ1-6|NA|NA|TRBV11-2
TGTGCCAGCAGCTCCTTCCGCGGGACAATGAAGAATTCACCCCTCCACTTT
CASSSFRGTMKNSPLHF
>TRBJ2-7|NA|few|TRBV27
TGTGCCAGCAGTTTATCGGGGCGGCCCGGCTACGAGCAGTACTTC
CASSLSGRPGYEQYF
>TRBJ2-7|NA|few|TRBV25-1
TGTGCCAGCAGTGCACCCCCGGGGAGAGGTTCCCACGAGCAGTACTTC
CASSAPPGRGSHEQYF
>TRBJ2-2|NA|many|TRBV29-1
TGCAGCGTTGATGGCGCATACACCGGGGAGCTGTTTTTT
CSVDGAYTGELFF
>TRBJ1-1|NA|few|TRBV5-4
TGTGCCAGCAGCTTGGGGGGCAACATGAACACTGAAGCTTTCTTT
CASSLGGNMNTEAFF
>TRBJ2-3|NA|NA|TRBV19
TGTGCCAGTAGAACTAGTTTCCCAGATACGCAGTATTTT
CASRTSFPDTQYF
>TRBJ2-7|NA|few|TRBV20-1
TGCAGTGCTAGAGTGGGCGGCGTATACTCCTACGAGCAGTACTTC
CSARVGGVYSYEQYF
>TRBJ2-7|NA|many|TRBV7-9
TGTGCCAGCAGCTTGGACGGTCCCTACGAGCAGTACTTC
CASSLDGPYEQYF
>TRBJ2-2|TRBD2|few|TRBV19
TGTGCCAGTAGTTGGTCTAGCGGGGGGAGCGCGAACACCGGGGAGCTGTTTTTT
CASSWSSGGSANTGELFF
>TRBJ2-5|NA|few|TRBV5-1
TGCGCCAGCAGCTCAAGTCCCGTGCGGAAAGAGACCCAGTACTTC
CASSSSPVRKETQYF
>TRBJ2-5|NA|few|TRBV2
TGTGCCAGCAACGGCAGGCTCACTCAAGAGACCCAGTACTTC
CASNGRLTQETQYF
>TRBJ1-4|NA|NA|TRBV27
TGTGCCAGCAGTTCCCTAACTAAAGAAAAACTGTTTTTT
CASSSLTKEKLFF
>TRBJ1-5|NA|many|TRBV7-2
TGTGCCAGCAGCTTAAGTGGTTTCCAGCCCCAGCATTTT
CASSLSGFQPQHF
>TRBJ2-7|TRBD1|many|TRBV20-1
TGCAGTGCTTCGGACAGGGTACAAGTGGAGCAGTACTTC
CSASDRVQVEQYF
>TRBJ2-5|NA|NA|TRBV6-1
TGTGCCAGCAGTTACAGCGAAGGGACCCAGTACTTC
CASSYSEGTQYF
>TRBJ2-7|NA|many|TRBV20-1
TGCAGTGCCGATACCCGGGACTGGCCGGGAGAGCAGTACTTC
CSADTRDWPGEQYF
>TRBJ1-6|NA|many|TRBV7-6
TGTGCCAGCAGCTTAGCGTCGTCTATCTCCTATAATTCACCCCTCCACTTT
CASSLASSISYNSPLHF
>TRBJ2-7|TRBD1|many|TRBV11-2
TGTGCCAGCAGCCAGGGACAGGGACGCAAGCAGTACTTC
CASSQGQGRKQYF
>TRBJ2-3|NA|few|TRBV5-4
TGTGCCAGCAGCCCGTTCAGGGATGGCACAGATACGCAGTATTTT
CASSPFRDGTDTQYF
>TRBJ2-7|TRBD1|many|TRBV18
TGTGCCAGCTCACCAAACAGGGGTGCCTACGAGCAGTACTTC
CASSPNRGAYEQYF
>TRBJ1-6|NA|many|TRBV25-1
TGTGCCAGCAAAGGCGACAGGACGACCCTCCACTTT
CASKGDRTTLHF
>TRBJ1-1|NA|few|TRBV4-1
TGCGCCAGCAAACTTACGGGGGAAGACACTGAAGCTTTCTTT
CASKLTGEDTEAFF
>TRBJ2-3|NA|NA|TRBV2
TGTGCCAGCAGGTTCTCGGGGGGCCCAGATACGCAGTATTTT
CASRFSGGPDTQYF
>TRBJ2-2|TRBD2|many|TRBV27
TGTGCCAGCAGTTTCGGACTAGCCCATTACACCGGGGAGCTGTTTTTT
CASSFGLAHYTGELFF